Each of the 9 T cell receptor beta chains below was sequenced from the same sample in a study of neurological immune-mediated disorders. TCRdb itself ran the 5' RACE reads through MiXCR, one entry per CDR3 protein. The sample shows 57,000 or so distinct CDR3 sequences, 11% of them seen only once. The sequenced material came from PBMCs. These receptors were collected from a man aged 55 to 70 in good health.

This clonotype was recorded at least ten times. This rearrangement joins TRBV7-2 to TRBJ1-6, with TRBD1 matching over 12 bases. V lost 5 bases and J lost 8; bases outside the gene matches: 10. Germline CDR1 is SGHTA and CDR2 is FQGNSA. The CDR3 contains 17 residues. This CDR3 reads CASSKLGQGADDSPLHF. DNA of the CDR3: TGTGCCAGCAGCAAATTGGGACAGGGGGCGGATGATTCACCCCTCCACTTT.

In its sample, this clonotype was seen many times. The chain uses TRBV10-3 and TRBJ2-7; 8 nucleotides line up with TRBD1. The germline V gene encodes CDR1 ENHRY and CDR2 SYGVKD. CDR3 length: 16 amino acids. Trimming cost V 4 bases and J 5 bases; bases outside gene matches: 13. The CDR3 here is CAISGTSTGVVNEQYF. The CDR3 DNA sequence: TGTGCCATCAGTGGGACTTCGACAGGGGTCGTCAACGAGCAGTACTTC.

The sample holds many counts of this clonotype. V usage is TRBV7-2 and J usage is TRBJ2-1; 7 nucleotides match TRBD2. V lost 4 bases and J lost 4; bases outside the gene matches: 1. The germline V gene has CDR1 SGHTA and CDR2 FQGNSA. CDR3 length: 13 amino acids. CDR3 sequence: CASSWGGYNEQFF. In DNA form, the CDR3 reads TGTGCCAGCAGCTGGGGAGGGTACAATGAGCAGTTCTTC.

The chain combines TRBV18 with TRBJ2-5; no definite D call. The CDR3 has 13 amino acids. V was clipped by 1 base and J by 1 base, with 4 bases between them. Germline CDR1 is KGHSH and CDR2 is LQKENI. CDR3 nucleotide sequence: TGTGCCAGCTCACCACTACTCCAAGAGACCCAGTACTTC. Its protein is CASSPLLQETQYF.

This clonotype was detected ten times or more. The chain joins TRBV4-2 to TRBJ2-3; D unresolved. V gave up 0 bases and J gave up 4 bases, with 5 bases separating them. The CDR3 is 13 residues long. In germline, CDR1 is LGHNA, CDR2 YNFKEQ. The CDR3 loop reads CASSQDQPDTQYF. The CDR3 bases are TGTGCCAGCAGCCAAGATCAGCCAGATACGCAGTATTTT.

V gene TRBV18 combines with J gene TRBJ2-7; D is possibly TRBD1 or TRBD2 (6 bases each). Germline lookup yields CDR1 KGHSH and CDR2 LQKENI. The V and J ends lost 10 bases and 0 bases respectively, with 13 bases between them. CDR3 length: 13 residues. CDR3: CATSGGDSYEQYF. The CDR3 DNA reads as TGTGCCACCTCCGGGGGCGACTCCTACGAGCAGTACTTC. Together with reference TRBV18 and TRBJ2-7, the CDR3 gives the full variable domain: NAGVMQNPRHLVRRRGQEARLRCSPMKGHSHVYWYRQLPEEGLKFMVYLQKENIIDESGMPKERFSAEFPKEGPSILRIQQVVRGDSAAYFCATSGGDSYEQYFGPGTRLTVT.

The sample holds many counts of this clonotype. The gene calls are TRBV12-3 or TRBV12-4 and TRBJ1-2; D remains ambiguous. CDR3 length: 15 residues. Trimming took off 5 bases at V and 8 bases at J, with 21 bases between the two ends. CDR3 nucleotides: TGTGCCAGCAGTCGCCCCAGCAGTAGCAGGAGGGGCTACACCTTC. Encoded protein: CASSRPSSSRRGYTF.

The table lists this clonotype with many counts. The chain is built from TRBV4-3 and TRBJ2-1, with TRBD2 matching 10 bases. Germline loops: CDR1 LGHNA, CDR2 YSLEER. The V gene end was trimmed by 0 bases and the J gene end by 7 bases; junction bases not matched to a gene: 3. This CDR3 is built from 15 residues. This chain's CDR3 is CASSQDRAGGNEQFF. Here the CDR3 DNA reads TGCGCCAGCAGCCAAGATCGAGCGGGGGGGAATGAGCAGTTCTTC.

This clonotype was picked up many times. The CDR3 spells CASSPGLHPSYEQYF. DNA of the CDR3: TGTGCCAGCAGTCCGGGACTCCATCCTTCCTACGAGCAGTACTTC. V is TRBV6-2 or TRBV6-3 and J is TRBJ2-7, with D possibly being TRBD2 (6 bases). V was clipped by 5 bases and J by 1 base, with 15 bases between them. This CDR3 has 15 residues. Germline assignment: CDR1 MNHEY and CDR2 SVGEGT.